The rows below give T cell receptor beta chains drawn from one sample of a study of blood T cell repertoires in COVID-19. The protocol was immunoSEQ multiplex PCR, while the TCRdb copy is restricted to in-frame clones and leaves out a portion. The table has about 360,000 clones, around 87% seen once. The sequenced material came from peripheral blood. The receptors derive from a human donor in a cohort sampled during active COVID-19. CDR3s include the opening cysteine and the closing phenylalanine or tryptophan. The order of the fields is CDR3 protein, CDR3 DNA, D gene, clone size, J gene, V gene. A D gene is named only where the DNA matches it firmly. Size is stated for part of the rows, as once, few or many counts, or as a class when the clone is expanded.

cdr3_aa: CASTGPSNNEKLFF; cdr3_nt: TGTGCCAGTACTGGTCCGTCTAATAATGAAAAACTGTTTTTT; d_call: .; clone_size: once; j_call: TRBJ1-4; v_call: TRBV19
cdr3_aa: CASSPGGGFQETQYF; cdr3_nt: TGCGCCAGCAGCCCCGGAGGAGGGTTCCAAGAGACCCAGTACTTC; d_call: .; clone_size: .; j_call: TRBJ2-5; v_call: TRBV5-1
cdr3_aa: CAISESGALSNQPQHF; cdr3_nt: TGTGCCATCAGTGAGTCGGGGGCGCTTAGCAATCAGCCCCAGCATTTT; d_call: .; clone_size: .; j_call: TRBJ1-5; v_call: TRBV10-3
cdr3_aa: CASTEGVASYEQYF; cdr3_nt: TGTGCCAGCACCGAAGGAGTAGCTTCCTACGAGCAGTACTTC; d_call: .; clone_size: .; j_call: TRBJ2-7; v_call: TRBV6-5
cdr3_aa: CASSQDKQPTYGYTF; cdr3_nt: TGTGCCAGCAGCCAAGATAAACAGCCAACCTATGGCTACACCTTC; d_call: .; clone_size: once; j_call: TRBJ1-2; v_call: TRBV3-1/TRBV3-2
cdr3_aa: CASSLSGTEAFF; cdr3_nt: TGTGCCAGCAGCCTGTCGGGCACTGAAGCTTTCTTT; d_call: .; clone_size: .; j_call: TRBJ1-1; v_call: TRBV5-6
cdr3_aa: CASSFSPTGSYNEQFF; cdr3_nt: TGCGCCAGCAGCTTTTCCCCGACAGGCTCCTACAATGAGCAGTTCTTC; d_call: .; clone_size: few; j_call: TRBJ2-1; v_call: TRBV5-1
cdr3_aa: CASSIRTGPQPQHF; cdr3_nt: TGTGCCAGTAGTATAAGGACAGGCCCTCAGCCCCAGCATTTT; d_call: TRBD1; clone_size: few; j_call: TRBJ1-5; v_call: TRBV19
cdr3_aa: CASSHGDRANQPQHF; cdr3_nt: TGTGCCAGCAGCCACGGGGACAGGGCCAATCAGCCCCAGCATTTT; d_call: TRBD1; clone_size: .; j_call: TRBJ1-5; v_call: TRBV16
cdr3_aa: CASSLRLVHTGELFF; cdr3_nt: TGTGCCAGCAGCCTGCGACTAGTCCACACCGGGGAGCTGTTTTTT; d_call: .; clone_size: .; j_call: TRBJ2-2; v_call: TRBV9
cdr3_aa: CASSLALGGGYYEQYF; cdr3_nt: TGTGCCAGCAGCTTAGCACTGGGGGGGGGTTACTACGAGCAGTACTTC; d_call: TRBD2; clone_size: .; j_call: TRBJ2-7; v_call: TRBV7-8
cdr3_aa: CASTGQGAGYTF; cdr3_nt: TGTGCCAGCACTGGACAGGGCGCTGGCTACACCTTC; d_call: TRBD1; clone_size: once; j_call: TRBJ1-2; v_call: TRBV6-5
cdr3_aa: CASSQGHGYTF; cdr3_nt: TGTGCCAGCAGCCAGGGGCATGGCTACACCTTC; d_call: .; clone_size: few; j_call: TRBJ1-2; v_call: TRBV3-1/TRBV3-2
cdr3_aa: CASSYRTGGFDEQYF; cdr3_nt: TGTGCCAGCAGTTACCGGACAGGGGGCTTCGACGAGCAGTACTTC; d_call: TRBD1; clone_size: .; j_call: TRBJ2-7; v_call: TRBV6-5
cdr3_aa: CASSLEEGSNQPQHF; cdr3_nt: TGTGCCAGCAGTTTGGAGGAGGGAAGCAATCAGCCCCAGCATTTT; d_call: .; clone_size: .; j_call: TRBJ1-5; v_call: TRBV6-1
cdr3_aa: CATSRDRGSEGTQYF; cdr3_nt: TGTGCCACCAGCAGAGATAGGGGAAGCGAAGGGACCCAGTACTTC; d_call: .; clone_size: .; j_call: TRBJ2-5; v_call: TRBV15
cdr3_aa: CASSPTSGEDYNEQFF; cdr3_nt: TGTGCCAGCTCACCAACTAGCGGGGAGGACTACAATGAGCAGTTCTTC; d_call: TRBD2; clone_size: .; j_call: TRBJ2-1; v_call: TRBV18
cdr3_aa: CASSMQVGTGANYGYTF; cdr3_nt: TGTGCCAGTAGTATGCAAGTGGGGACAGGAGCTAACTATGGCTACACCTTC; d_call: TRBD1; clone_size: few; j_call: TRBJ1-2; v_call: TRBV19
cdr3_aa: CASSSGRWGHSDVYGYTF; cdr3_nt: TGTGCCAGCAGCTCCGGCCGGTGGGGCCATTCAGATGTCTATGGCTACACCTTC; d_call: .; clone_size: .; j_call: TRBJ1-2; v_call: TRBV11-2
cdr3_aa: CASSPQGAWEKLFF; cdr3_nt: TGTGCCAGCAGCCCCCAGGGGGCTTGGGAAAAACTGTTTTTT; d_call: TRBD1; clone_size: .; j_call: TRBJ1-4; v_call: TRBV6-6
cdr3_aa: CASSPMQNANTEAFF; cdr3_nt: TGTGCCAGCTCACCAATGCAGAACGCTAACACTGAAGCTTTCTTT; d_call: .; clone_size: .; j_call: TRBJ1-1; v_call: TRBV18
cdr3_aa: CASSSGLAGNYEQYF; cdr3_nt: TGTGCCAGCAGCTCGGGACTAGCGGGGAACTACGAGCAGTACTTC; d_call: TRBD2; clone_size: .; j_call: TRBJ2-7; v_call: TRBV7-2
cdr3_aa: CASSSKETQYF; cdr3_nt: TGTGCCAGCAGCTCAAAAGAGACCCAGTACTTC; d_call: .; clone_size: .; j_call: TRBJ2-5; v_call: TRBV5-4
cdr3_aa: CASRKTGEFGYTF; cdr3_nt: TGTGCCAGTAGGAAGACAGGGGAGTTTGGCTACACCTTC; d_call: TRBD1; clone_size: .; j_call: TRBJ1-2; v_call: TRBV19
cdr3_aa: CSVEVLAGGTDTQYF; cdr3_nt: TGCAGCGTTGAAGTACTAGCGGGAGGGACAGATACGCAGTATTTT; d_call: TRBD2; clone_size: .; j_call: TRBJ2-3; v_call: TRBV29-1
cdr3_aa: CASSEAPGNTEAFF; cdr3_nt: TGTGCCAGCAGTGAAGCCCCAGGGAACACTGAAGCTTTCTTT; d_call: .; clone_size: once; j_call: TRBJ1-1; v_call: TRBV6-1
cdr3_aa: CSVGQGDTEAFF; cdr3_nt: TGCAGCGTCGGACAGGGAGACACTGAAGCTTTCTTT; d_call: TRBD1; clone_size: .; j_call: TRBJ1-1; v_call: TRBV29-1
cdr3_aa: CASSTGDPRDTQYF; cdr3_nt: TGTGCCAGCAGCACGGGGGACCCTAGGGATACGCAGTATTTT; d_call: .; clone_size: .; j_call: TRBJ2-3; v_call: TRBV5-8
cdr3_aa: CATSRDEGASTDTQYF; cdr3_nt: TGTGCCACCAGCAGAGATGAGGGGGCGTCCACAGATACGCAGTATTTT; d_call: TRBD1; clone_size: .; j_call: TRBJ2-3; v_call: TRBV15
cdr3_aa: CASSSQGPSRYGYTF; cdr3_nt: TGTGCCAGTAGTAGCCAAGGCCCCTCTAGGTATGGCTACACCTTC; d_call: .; clone_size: .; j_call: TRBJ1-2; v_call: TRBV19
cdr3_aa: CATSDYNTGELFF; cdr3_nt: TGTGCCACGTCGGACTACAACACCGGGGAGCTGTTTTTT; d_call: .; clone_size: .; j_call: TRBJ2-2; v_call: TRBV28
cdr3_aa: CAISESPRGGQETQYF; cdr3_nt: TGTGCCATCAGTGAGAGCCCCAGAGGGGGCCAAGAGACCCAGTACTTC; d_call: .; clone_size: .; j_call: TRBJ2-5; v_call: TRBV10-3
cdr3_aa: CASSFIFPGLPTDTQYF; cdr3_nt: TGTGCCAGCAGCTTCATATTCCCGGGACTCCCCACCGATACGCAGTATTTT; d_call: .; clone_size: .; j_call: TRBJ2-3; v_call: TRBV7-2
cdr3_aa: CASSNDMSSGNTIYF; cdr3_nt: TGTGCCAGTAGTAACGACATGAGCTCTGGAAACACCATATATTTT; d_call: .; clone_size: .; j_call: TRBJ1-3; v_call: TRBV19
cdr3_aa: CATSRPGGEIQETQYF; cdr3_nt: TGTGCCACCAGCAGGCCCGGCGGGGAGATACAAGAGACCCAGTACTTC; d_call: .; clone_size: .; j_call: TRBJ2-5; v_call: TRBV15
cdr3_aa: CASSGRGLAGETSYEQYF; cdr3_nt: TGTGCCAGCAGCGGGAGGGGGCTAGCGGGAGAGACTTCATACGAGCAGTACTTC; d_call: TRBD2; clone_size: few; j_call: TRBJ2-7; v_call: TRBV7-9
cdr3_aa: CASSLGLANEQFF; cdr3_nt: TGTGCCAGCAGCTTGGGACTAGCCAATGAGCAGTTCTTC; d_call: TRBD2; clone_size: .; j_call: TRBJ2-1; v_call: TRBV7-3
cdr3_aa: CASSQAMGRYNEQFF; cdr3_nt: TGCGCCAGCAGCCAAGCTATGGGCCGATACAATGAGCAGTTCTTC; d_call: .; clone_size: .; j_call: TRBJ2-1; v_call: TRBV4-1
cdr3_aa: CASSSRANYGYTF; cdr3_nt: TGTGCCAGCAGTTCCAGGGCTAACTATGGCTACACCTTC; d_call: .; clone_size: .; j_call: TRBJ1-2; v_call: TRBV28
cdr3_aa: CASSQERIWTVNTEAFF; cdr3_nt: TGCGCCAGCAGCCAAGAACGGATCTGGACAGTGAACACTGAAGCTTTCTTT; d_call: .; clone_size: .; j_call: TRBJ1-1; v_call: TRBV4-1
cdr3_aa: CASSLGWVLGGTDTQYF; cdr3_nt: TGTGCCAGCAGTTTGGGATGGGTGTTGGGGGGAACAGATACGCAGTATTTT; d_call: .; clone_size: .; j_call: TRBJ2-3; v_call: TRBV27
cdr3_aa: CASSRRLAGGYNEQFF; cdr3_nt: TGTGCCAGCAGCCGAAGACTAGCGGGGGGATACAATGAGCAGTTCTTC; d_call: TRBD2; clone_size: .; j_call: TRBJ2-1; v_call: TRBV3-1/TRBV3-2
cdr3_aa: CASSGGYTGELFF; cdr3_nt: TGTGCCTCATCCGGGGGGTACACCGGGGAGCTGTTTTTT; d_call: TRBD2; clone_size: .; j_call: TRBJ2-2; v_call: TRBV30
cdr3_aa: CSASRFSEAFF; cdr3_nt: TGCAGTGCTAGCCGCTTCAGTGAAGCTTTCTTT; d_call: .; clone_size: .; j_call: TRBJ1-1; v_call: TRBV20-1
cdr3_aa: CAISESRAEQFF; cdr3_nt: TGTGCCATCAGTGAAAGTCGAGCTGAGCAGTTCTTC; d_call: .; clone_size: once; j_call: TRBJ2-1; v_call: TRBV10-3
cdr3_aa: CASRKGTGDEAFF; cdr3_nt: TGTGCCAGCAGGAAGGGGACAGGGGATGAAGCTTTCTTT; d_call: TRBD1; clone_size: .; j_call: TRBJ1-1; v_call: TRBV12-3/TRBV12-4
cdr3_aa: CASSQGRARGIYGYTF; cdr3_nt: TGCGCCAGCAGCCAAGGACGGGCCAGGGGAATTTATGGCTACACCTTC; d_call: .; clone_size: once; j_call: TRBJ1-2; v_call: TRBV4-1
cdr3_aa: CASSISLGLVLVENEQFF; cdr3_nt: TGTGCCAGTAGTATTTCGTTGGGTCTAGTACTGGTTGAGAATGAGCAGTTCTTC; d_call: .; clone_size: .; j_call: TRBJ2-1; v_call: TRBV19
cdr3_aa: CASSPWGGVRAFF; cdr3_nt: TGTGCCAGCAGTCCCTGGGGGGGTGTACGAGCTTTCTTT; d_call: .; clone_size: .; j_call: TRBJ1-1; v_call: TRBV27
cdr3_aa: CASSYGQGFGELFF; cdr3_nt: TGTGCCAGCAGTTACGGCCAGGGCTTCGGGGAGCTGTTTTTT; d_call: .; clone_size: few; j_call: TRBJ2-2; v_call: TRBV6-5
cdr3_aa: CASSPLQLFSGNTIYF; cdr3_nt: TGTGCCAGCTCACCCCTACAGCTTTTCTCTGGAAACACCATATATTTT; d_call: .; clone_size: .; j_call: TRBJ1-3; v_call: TRBV18
cdr3_aa: CASSPLGLGNSPLHF; cdr3_nt: TGTGCCAGCTCACCACTGGGCCTGGGTAATTCACCCCTCCACTTT; d_call: .; clone_size: .; j_call: TRBJ1-6; v_call: TRBV18
cdr3_aa: CASNPQGGNEQFF; cdr3_nt: TGTGCCAGCAATCCCCAAGGAGGCAATGAGCAGTTCTTC; d_call: .; clone_size: once; j_call: TRBJ2-1; v_call: TRBV12-3/TRBV12-4
cdr3_aa: CASSLKQGAKNEKLFF; cdr3_nt: TGCGCCAGCAGCTTGAAACAGGGAGCTAAGAATGAAAAACTGTTTTTT; d_call: .; clone_size: once; j_call: TRBJ1-4; v_call: TRBV5-1
cdr3_aa: CASSTLAGGLGNEQFF; cdr3_nt: TGTGCCAGCAGCACGCTAGCGGGAGGGCTCGGGAATGAGCAGTTCTTC; d_call: TRBD2; clone_size: once; j_call: TRBJ2-1; v_call: TRBV7-8
cdr3_aa: CATSDHTVHEQYF; cdr3_nt: TGTGCCACCAGTGACCACACAGTGCACGAGCAGTACTTC; d_call: .; clone_size: .; j_call: TRBJ2-7; v_call: TRBV24-1
cdr3_aa: CASSLVPGLNTEAFF; cdr3_nt: TGCGCCAGCAGCTTGGTCCCAGGCCTGAACACTGAAGCTTTCTTT; d_call: .; clone_size: .; j_call: TRBJ1-1; v_call: TRBV5-1
cdr3_aa: CASRTGRYTDTQYF; cdr3_nt: TGTGCCAGCAGGACAGGGCGCTACACAGATACGCAGTATTTT; d_call: TRBD1; clone_size: .; j_call: TRBJ2-3; v_call: TRBV6-6
cdr3_aa: CASSQGPGSWSGYTF; cdr3_nt: TGTGCCAGCAGCCAAGGGCCGGGGTCATGGAGTGGCTACACCTTC; d_call: .; clone_size: .; j_call: TRBJ1-2; v_call: TRBV14